The next 19 T cell receptor beta chains were all read from a single sample in a study of breast tumors, draining lymph nodes, adjacent tissues (dated by TCRdb to the mid-2010s). Library generation was performed with multiplex PCR. Reads for this sample came from an Illumina HiSeq 2000. TCRdb trimmed the raw reads at Q25, called clones with MiXCR and kept productive beta chains. For every CDR3 protein sequence, its rows merge into one entry that carries the most common genes and DNA. Here the sample has 150,000 to 200,000 distinct CDR3 sequences; around a third occur a single time. 3.5% to 4.5% of the sample is in the top ten clones. Lymph node samples came from the axillary draining lymph nodes of breast cancer patients. Sequenced: axillary lymph node tissue. These receptor sequences come from a female donor with breast cancer. Some clones in this sample may be carry-over from other donors' samples.

This clonotype was observed many times. The gene calls are TRBV13 and TRBJ1-5, with no clear D. From germline, CDR1 is PRHDT and CDR2 FYEKMQ (reference sequence). The CDR3 extends over 12 amino acids. V was cut by 4 bases and J by 9 bases, with 10 bases left in between. DNA of the CDR3: TGTGCCAGCAGCTCTTTCAATGGGCCCCAGCATTTT. It translates to CASSSFNGPQHF.

The CDR3 protein is CASSLGDTTISYEQYF. CDR3 in DNA: TGTGCCAGCAGTTTGGGGGACACGACTATATCTTACGAGCAGTACTTC. J is TRBJ2-7 and V is TRBV28; the D gene is possibly TRBD1 (6 bases). The CDR3 covers 16 residues. Germline-derived CDR1 and CDR2 are MDHEN and SYDVKM. V was clipped by 3 bases and J by 4 bases, with 19 bases between them.

The chain recombines TRBV3-1 with TRBJ2-3; D gene uncertain. This CDR3 comprises 14 residues. Germline assignment: CDR1 LGHDT and CDR2 YNNKEL (reference sequence). V was cut by 2 bases and J by 4 bases, with 10 bases left in between. CDR3 coding DNA: TGTGCCAGCAGCCAATATGGGGTAGCAGATACGCAGTATTTT. Amino acid sequence: CASSQYGVADTQYF.

The rearrangement links TRBV11-3 to TRBJ2-1; 10 nucleotides agree with TRBD2. Germline V CDR1 and CDR2: SGHNT, YENEEA. Unmatched junction bases numbered 10, after V lost 3 bases and J lost 5 bases. This CDR3 spans 17 amino acids. CDR3 sequence reads: CASSLGASGSGHNEQFF. The DNA of the CDR3 is TGTGCCAGCAGCTTGGGGGCTAGCGGGAGTGGGCACAATGAGCAGTTCTTC.

This clonotype was counted a few times. The CDR3: CASSYRAETQYF. In nucleotides, the CDR3 is TGTGCCAGCAGTTACAGGGCGGAGACCCAGTACTTC. The rearrangement joins TRBV6-2 or TRBV6-3 to TRBJ2-5; D ambiguous. Per the germline V gene, CDR1 is MNHEY and CDR2 is SVGEGT. The CDR3 has 12 residues. V was shortened by 2 bases and J by 5 bases, with 6 bases between the two germline ends.

This chain joins TRBV9 and TRBJ2-1; 11 nucleotides match TRBD2. CDR3 size: 17 residues. Trimming took 4 bases from V and 4 from J; bases not matched to a gene: 10. Germline CDR1 reads SGDLS; CDR2 reads YYNGEE. CDR3 sequence (DNA): TGTGCCAGCAGCCCCCCTCTAGCGGGAGGACTATACAATGAGCAGTTCTTC. Protein sequence: CASSPPLAGGLYNEQFF.

The sample holds one count of this clonotype. The V call is TRBV20-1, the J call TRBJ2-1, with D uncertain. V was pared by 6 bases and J by 6 bases, with 24 bases between. Per germline, CDR1 DFQATT and CDR2 SNEGSKA (reference sequence). This CDR3 has 16 amino acids. The CDR3 sequence: CSASSQGLSPANEQFF. CDR3 coding DNA: TGCAGTGCCAGCAGCCAAGGATTATCCCCCGCCAATGAGCAGTTCTTC.

V usage is TRBV3-1 and J usage is TRBJ2-7, with D unresolved. The CDR3 totals 15 residues. Looked up from germline, CDR1 is LGHDT and CDR2 is YNNKEL (reference sequence). V was clipped by 5 bases and J by 2 bases, with 16 bases between them. The CDR3 coding sequence is TGTGCCAGCAGCGACTCCTGGCAGGAGCCCTACGAGCAGTACTTC. Amino acids: CASSDSWQEPYEQYF.

Concerning this clonotype: A much bigger clone sits one base away, suggesting this may be a read error. The conserved phenylalanine or tryptophan normally closing the CDR3 is absent here, so this likely arose from a read error. The chain links TRBV7-2 to TRBJ1-5; D ambiguous. In germline, CDR1 is SGHTA, CDR2 FQGNSA. Trimming took 1 base from V and 6 from J, leaving 10 bases between them. This CDR3 has 14 amino acids. The CDR3 DNA sequence: TGTGCCAGCAGCTTAGTAGCTAGCGGTCAGCCCCAGCATCTT. This encodes CASSLVASGQPQHL.

This clonotype was found many times. V and J are TRBV4-2 and TRBJ1-5; D gene uncertain. With 5 bases removed from V and 3 bases from J, the gap between germline ends came to 14 bases. Germline CDR1 and CDR2: LGHNA and YNFKEQ. CDR3 length equals 15 residues. CDR3 sequence: CASSWRRETNQPQHF. CDR3 in DNA: TGTGCCAGCAGCTGGCGACGGGAGACCAATCAGCCCCAGCATTTT.

A remark on this clonotype: A read error is possible here, since a much larger clone lies one base away. The chain couples TRBV5-8 to TRBJ1-5; D remains ambiguous. Trimming shortened V by 0 bases and J by 9 bases, and 16 bases separated the two germline ends. There are 15 residues in the CDR3. CDR1 SGHTS and CDR2 YDEGEE come from the germline V gene. The CDR3 DNA reads as TGTGCCAGCAGCTTGGGTACAGCGGCAATCCGGCCCCAGCATTTT. Translated: CASSLGTAAIRPQHF.

In its sample, this clonotype was seen many times. The gene calls are TRBV6-5 and TRBJ1-4; D is unclear. The ends were cut back, 6 bases at V and 0 bases at J, with 26 bases in the middle. CDR1 and CDR2 from the germline V gene are MNHEY and SVGAGI. The CDR3 has 20 amino acids. CDR3 bases: TGTGCCAGCAGCCTTGTTCATAGAGCCGATCAGATAACAACTAATGAAAAACTGTTTTTT. It yields the protein CASSLVHRADQITTNEKLFF.

The genes are TRBV12-3 or TRBV12-4 and TRBJ2-3; unclear D gene. The CDR3 sequence is 15 residues long. V was cut by 10 bases and J by 0 bases, with 17 bases left in between. The CDR3 reads CATSYPPRSTDTQYF. The DNA for the CDR3 is TGTGCCACCTCTTACCCCCCCCGTAGCACAGATACGCAGTATTTT.

This clonotype was found a few times. The chain couples TRBV19 to TRBJ1-1; no definite D call. Deletions cut 5 bases from V and 1 base from J, with 8 bases between. The CDR3 has 13 amino acids. Germline V lookup: CDR1 LNHDA, CDR2 SQIVND (reference sequence). This CDR3 is CASSLVANTEAFF. The DNA of the CDR3 is TGTGCCAGTAGTCTTGTAGCGAACACTGAAGCTTTCTTT.

This clonotype turned up a few times. This clone may be a read error of a much larger clone one base away. V is TRBV5-5 and J is TRBJ2-7; TRBD2 aligns across 10 bases. The CDR3 is 13 amino acids. The junction had 5 bases not matched to a gene; V was cut back by 5 bases and J by 6 bases. CDR1 is SGHKS and CDR2 is YYEKEE in the germline V gene (reference sequence). CDR3 amino acids: CASSRTSGCEQYF. In nucleotides, the CDR3 is TGTGCCAGCAGTCGGACTAGCGGATGCGAGCAGTACTTC. Combining the CDR3 with reference TRBV5-5 and TRBJ2-7 gives the whole variable domain DAGVTQSPTHLIKTRGQQVTLRCSPISGHKSVSWYQQVLGQGPQFIFQYYEKEERGRGNFPDRFSARQFPNYSSELNVNALLLGDSALYLCASSRTSGCEQYFGPGTRLTVT.

The gene calls are TRBV5-1 and TRBJ2-5; D might be TRBD2 (6 bases). Trimming took off 4 bases at V and 8 bases at J, with 18 bases between the two ends. This CDR3 has 14 amino acids. CDR1 and CDR2 (germline): SGHRS, YFSETQ. Written as DNA, the CDR3 is TGCGCCAGCAGCCCGGGGGTCGGTCGAGACACCCAGTACTTC. Translating gives CASSPGVGRDTQYF.

In this sample, this clonotype turned up many times. The rearrangement uses TRBV6-5 and TRBJ1-2; weak D call: TRBD1 (5 bases). Germline CDR1 and CDR2: MNHEY and SVGAGI. Trimming took 2 bases from V and 8 from J, leaving 24 bases between them. The CDR3 is made up of 17 amino acids. The CDR3 here is CASSYAPRSENPGGYTF. The CDR3 nucleotides read TGTGCCAGCAGTTACGCCCCCCGAAGCGAAAACCCAGGGGGCTACACCTTC.

Judged by abundance, this clonotype is medium-sized. The chain is built from TRBV5-1 and TRBJ2-2, with TRBD1 as a possible D gene (6 bases). Germline lookup yields CDR1 SGHRS and CDR2 YFSETQ. V lost 0 bases and J lost 1, with 13 bases in between. This CDR3 comprises 17 residues. The CDR3 bases are TGCGCCAGCAGCTTGGCCAAGACAGGAGGGAACACCGGGGAGCTGTTTTTT. Its translation is CASSLAKTGGNTGELFF.

This clonotype was counted ten times or more. The rearrangement joins TRBV7-9 to TRBJ2-5; no firm D call. The length of the CDR3 is 11 residues. The germline V and J ends were trimmed by 2 bases and 5 bases, with 3 bases remaining between them. The germline gives CDR1 SEHNR, CDR2 FQNEAQ (reference sequence). As DNA, the CDR3 is TGTGCCAGCAGCTTAATCGAGACCCAGTACTTC. Encoded protein: CASSLIETQYF.